This T cell receptor beta chain comes out of a study of blood T cell repertoires in COVID-19 (dated by TCRdb to about 2020). Study-level background: Collaborator samples came from the United States, Italy and Spain and covered acute and convalescent phases of COVID-19. A freely available public database, intended as a resource for researchers studying the immune response to SARS-CoV-2, is where the repertoires were released. Where HLA class I and class II types were available, the types were taken from metadata supplied by the sample provider, not from assay-based typing. The dataset comprised deeply sampled blood TCRbeta repertoires from subjects exposed to, actively infected with, or recovered from COVID-19. Nearly every sample came with metadata listing a de-identified subject ID, COVID-19 status, age in years and sex. The prospective study material was composed of cDNA or gDNA derived from T cells, B-cell-depleted T cells, or PBMCs. Samples came from the ongoing ImmuneRACE study (first 160 participants) plus 1,254 subjects from 6 global collaborators.

In regard to this clone: Its specific antigen is unknown. It has no much larger one-base neighbor in the sample; base qualities were not kept.

For CDR1 and CDR2, the germline V gene lists MNHEY and SVGAGI. Clipping removes 6 bases from V and 7 bases from J, with 5 as the unmatched junction base count. From its cysteine to its phenylalanine, the CDR3 spans 14 amino acids. Of the read, only the CDR3 DNA is kept; its 42 bases are in frame from base 1. TCRbeta CDR3 regions were amplified from genomic DNA by means of the immunoSEQ Assay, a bias-controlled multiplex PCR. In the paper's pipeline: The number of nucleated cells in each sample was estimated from the amplification of reference gene primers within the assay. To quantify the absolute abundance of each unique TCRbeta CDR3 rearrangement, sequence reads were collapsed and filtered. For each sample, productive Simpson clonality was calculated as the square root of Simpson's diversity index across productive rearrangements. In TCRdb, the immuneACCESS table is reduced to in-frame sequences with V and J assigned. These tables do not hold every clone; where another copy was compared, an unresolved V gene accounts for under half, and the others remain unexplained. The DNA was the basis for D and trimming; V, J and clone size are from that table. The sample includes 49,000 or so clones, with more than 75% observed a single time. The top ten constitute 6% to 7% of the sample.

Collaborating institutions collected whole blood in K2EDTA tubes following their own protocols. Collaborator samples were shipped for TCRbeta analysis as frozen whole blood, isolated PBMCs, or DNA extracted from either sample type. The full study reports these points: Clinical and demographic metadata were provided uncurated, with the amount varying by source and participant.

This TCR came from a man in his forties or fifties with active COVID-19. Recombination joined TRBV6-5 with TRBJ1-5, and TRBD1 aligns with 11 junction nucleotides. The sequenced sample consisted of peripheral blood. CDR3 protein: CASRRTGGGQPQHF. The bases read TGTGCCAGCAGAAGGACAGGGGGCGGACAGCCCCAGCATTTT.